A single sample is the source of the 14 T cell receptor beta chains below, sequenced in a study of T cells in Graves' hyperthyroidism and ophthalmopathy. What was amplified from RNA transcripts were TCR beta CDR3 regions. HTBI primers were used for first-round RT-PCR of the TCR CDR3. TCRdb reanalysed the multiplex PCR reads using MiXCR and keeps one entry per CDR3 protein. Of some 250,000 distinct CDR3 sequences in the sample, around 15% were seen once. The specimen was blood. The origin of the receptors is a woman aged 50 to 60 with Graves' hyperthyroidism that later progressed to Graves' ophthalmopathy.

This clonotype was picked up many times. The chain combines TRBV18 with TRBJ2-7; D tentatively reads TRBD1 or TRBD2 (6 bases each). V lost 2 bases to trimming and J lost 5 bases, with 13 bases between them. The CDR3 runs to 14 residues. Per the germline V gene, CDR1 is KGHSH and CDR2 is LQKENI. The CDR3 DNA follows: TGTGCCAGCTCACCAGGGGGGCGCCGTAACGAGCAGTACTTC. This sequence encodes CASSPGGRRNEQYF.

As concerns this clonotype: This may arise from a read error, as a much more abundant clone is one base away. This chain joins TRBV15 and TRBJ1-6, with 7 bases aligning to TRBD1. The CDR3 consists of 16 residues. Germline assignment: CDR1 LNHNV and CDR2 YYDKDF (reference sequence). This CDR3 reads CAASRDLRGGDSPLHF. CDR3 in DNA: TGTGCCGCCAGCAGAGATTTGAGAGGGGGCGATTCACCCCTCCACTTT.

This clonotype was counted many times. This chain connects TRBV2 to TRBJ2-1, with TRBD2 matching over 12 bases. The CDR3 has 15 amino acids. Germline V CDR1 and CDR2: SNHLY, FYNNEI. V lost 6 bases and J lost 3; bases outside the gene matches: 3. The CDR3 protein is CASRATSGSYNEQFF. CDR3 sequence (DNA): TGTGCCAGCAGGGCGACTAGCGGGAGCTACAATGAGCAGTTCTTC.

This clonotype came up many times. The CDR3 nucleotides are TGTGCCAGCAGTTTGGGCCCGGAGACCCAGTACTTC. It translates to CASSLGPETQYF. This chain links TRBV12-3 or TRBV12-4 with TRBJ2-5, with D unresolved. V gave up 3 bases and J gave up 5 bases, with 7 bases separating them. CDR3 length equals 12 residues.

The CDR3 sequence is CASSTPRYGYTF. The CDR3, as DNA: TGTGCCAGTAGTACCCCGCGCTATGGCTACACCTTC. V and J are TRBV2 and TRBJ1-2; D gene unclear. The CDR3 spans 12 residues. V gave up 9 bases and J gave up 4 bases, with 12 bases separating them. From germline, CDR1 is SNHLY and CDR2 FYNNEI.

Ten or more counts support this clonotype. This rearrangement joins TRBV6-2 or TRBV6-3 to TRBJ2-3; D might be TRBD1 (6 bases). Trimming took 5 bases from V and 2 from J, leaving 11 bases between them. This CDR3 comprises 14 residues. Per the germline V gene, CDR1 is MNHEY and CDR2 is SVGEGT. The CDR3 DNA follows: TGTGCCAGCAGTCAATGGGGGCCCACAGATACGCAGTATTTT. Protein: CASSQWGPTDTQYF.

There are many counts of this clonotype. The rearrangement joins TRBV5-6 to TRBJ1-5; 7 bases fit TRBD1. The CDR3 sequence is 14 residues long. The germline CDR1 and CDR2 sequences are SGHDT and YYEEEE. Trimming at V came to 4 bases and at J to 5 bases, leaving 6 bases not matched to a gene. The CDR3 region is CASSPGTAHQPQHF. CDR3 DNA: TGTGCCAGCAGCCCCGGGACAGCACATCAGCCCCAGCATTTT. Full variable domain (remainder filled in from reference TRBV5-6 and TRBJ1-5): DAGVTQSPTHLIKTRGQQVTLRCSPKSGHDTVSWYQQALGQGPQFIFQYYEEEERQRGNFPDRFSGHQFPNYSSELNVNALLLGDSALYLCASSPGTAHQPQHFGDGTRLSIL.

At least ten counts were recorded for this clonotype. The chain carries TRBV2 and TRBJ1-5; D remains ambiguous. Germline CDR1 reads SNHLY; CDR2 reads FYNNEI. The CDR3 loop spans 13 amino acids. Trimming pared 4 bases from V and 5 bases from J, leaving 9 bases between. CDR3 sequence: CASSVSLYQPQHF. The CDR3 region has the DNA TGTGCCAGCAGTGTTTCCCTTTATCAGCCCCAGCATTTT.

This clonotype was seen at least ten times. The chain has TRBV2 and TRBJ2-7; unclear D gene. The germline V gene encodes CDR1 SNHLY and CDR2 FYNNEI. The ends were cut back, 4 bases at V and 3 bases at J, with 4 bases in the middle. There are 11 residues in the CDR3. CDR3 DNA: TGTGCCAGCAGTGCTTTCTACGAGCAGTACTTC. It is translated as CASSAFYEQYF.

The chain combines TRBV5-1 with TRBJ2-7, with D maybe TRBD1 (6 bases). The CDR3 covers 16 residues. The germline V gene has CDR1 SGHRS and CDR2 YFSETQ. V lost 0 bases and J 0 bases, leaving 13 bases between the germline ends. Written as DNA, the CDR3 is TGCGCCAGCAGCTTGGGTGGGACACTTAGCTCCTACGAGCAGTACTTC. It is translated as CASSLGGTLSSYEQYF. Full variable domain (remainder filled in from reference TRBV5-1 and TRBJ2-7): KAGVTQTPRYLIKTRGQQVTLSCSPISGHRSVSWYQQTPGQGLQFLFEYFSETQRNKGNFPGRFSGRQFSNSRSEMNVSTLELGDSALYLCASSLGGTLSSYEQYFGPGTRLTVT.

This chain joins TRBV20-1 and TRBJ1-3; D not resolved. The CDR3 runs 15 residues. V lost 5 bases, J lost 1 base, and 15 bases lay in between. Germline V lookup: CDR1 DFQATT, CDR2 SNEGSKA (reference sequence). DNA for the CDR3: TGCAGTGCTGACAATAGGATACTATCTGGAAACACCATATATTTT. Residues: CSADNRILSGNTIYF.

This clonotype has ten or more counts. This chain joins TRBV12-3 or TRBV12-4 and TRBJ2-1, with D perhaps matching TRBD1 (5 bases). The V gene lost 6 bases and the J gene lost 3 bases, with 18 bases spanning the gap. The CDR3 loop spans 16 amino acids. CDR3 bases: TGTGCCAGCAGGCCCGACGCAGGGCAGAGCTACAATGAGCAGTTCTTC. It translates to CASRPDAGQSYNEQFF.

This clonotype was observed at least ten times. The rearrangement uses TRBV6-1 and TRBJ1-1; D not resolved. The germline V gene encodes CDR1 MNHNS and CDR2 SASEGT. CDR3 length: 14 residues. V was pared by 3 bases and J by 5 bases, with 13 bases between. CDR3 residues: CASSEREGSTEAFF. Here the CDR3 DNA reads TGTGCCAGCAGTGAGCGAGAAGGGTCGACTGAAGCTTTCTTT.

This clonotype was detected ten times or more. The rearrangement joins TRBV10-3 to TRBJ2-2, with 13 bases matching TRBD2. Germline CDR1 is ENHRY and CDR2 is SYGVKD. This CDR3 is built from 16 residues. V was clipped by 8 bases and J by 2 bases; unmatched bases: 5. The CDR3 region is CAIGGGLAGNTGELFF. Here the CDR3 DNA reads TGTGCCATCGGGGGGGGACTAGCGGGAAACACCGGGGAGCTGTTTTTT.